The clone carrying this T cell receptor (beta chain) was observed many times. Its specificity is not known. Trimming pared 4 bases from V and 0 bases from J, leaving 10 bases between. CDR1 SGHRS and CDR2 YFSETQ come from the germline V gene. The CDR3 has 15 residues. The data are from a study of CD8+CD57+ T cells in acquired aplastic anemia. About the study: The sorted CD4+ and CD8+ cells yielded an average approximately 3 ug of DNA. Where healthy donors were concerned, CD4+ cells averaged around 11 million reads.

Study-wide findings and caveats: The study identified about 30 CD8+ CDR3 sequences shared by patients and controls.

Profiling of TCR beta VDJ combinations and CDR3 sequences used genomic DNA as template. TCRdb reprocessed the reads with MiXCR, giving one entry per CDR3 protein. In the table there are 150,000 to 200,000 distinct CDR3 sequences, roughly 45% of which are singletons. The sample taken for sequencing was sorted CD4+, CD8+, or CD8+CD57+ T cells (not recorded which) from PBMCs. V and J are TRBV5-1 and TRBJ1-4, with D uncertain. This receptor was obtained from a human donor in good health. The CDR3 here is CASSLWGATNEKLFF. In nucleotides, the CDR3 is TGCGCCAGCAGCCTTTGGGGAGCAACTAATGAAAAACTGTTTTTT.